This entry is about one T cell receptor beta chain. Its antigen remains unidentified. The table came from immunoSEQ multiplex PCR; TCRdb's copy has only in-frame clones and leaves some out. The data hold 30,000 to 35,000 clones, with 75% to 85% observed a single time. This record comes from a study of T cell responses to AZD1222 COVID-19 vaccine. Notes on the study in general: Reportedly, nearly half the spike-specific TCRs target unmutated variant regions.

V trimming: 4 bases; J trimming: 3 bases; junction bases outside the gene matches: 10. The CDR3 covers 17 residues. Germline values: CDR1 LGHDT, CDR2 YNNKEL (reference sequence). The V call is TRBV3-1 (or the pseudogene TRBV3-2), the J call TRBJ2-7; 12 positions agree with TRBD2. The sequenced sample was peripheral blood, obtained 28 days after the second AZD1222 dose. The receptor was derived from an adult who received the AZD1222 COVID-19 vaccine. CDR3 protein: CASSLTSGGSLNYEQYF. The CDR3 DNA reads as TGTGCCAGCAGCCTAACTAGCGGGGGGTCACTGAACTACGAGCAGTACTTC.